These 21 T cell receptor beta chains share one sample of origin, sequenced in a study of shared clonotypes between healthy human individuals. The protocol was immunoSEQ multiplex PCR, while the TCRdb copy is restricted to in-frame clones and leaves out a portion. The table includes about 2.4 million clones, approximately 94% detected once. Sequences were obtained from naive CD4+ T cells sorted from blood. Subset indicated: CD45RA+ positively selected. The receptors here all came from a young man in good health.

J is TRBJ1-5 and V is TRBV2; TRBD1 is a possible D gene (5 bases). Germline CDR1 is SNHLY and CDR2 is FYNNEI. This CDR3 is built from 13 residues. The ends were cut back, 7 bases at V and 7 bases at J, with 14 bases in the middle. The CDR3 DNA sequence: TGTGCCAGCACGGGGACCCCAGAACAGCCCCAGCATTTT. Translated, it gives CASTGTPEQPQHF.

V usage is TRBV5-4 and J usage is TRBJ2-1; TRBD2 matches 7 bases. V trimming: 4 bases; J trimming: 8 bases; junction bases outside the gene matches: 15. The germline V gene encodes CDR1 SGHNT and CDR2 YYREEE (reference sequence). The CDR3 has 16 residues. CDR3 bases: TGTGCCAGCAGCCCCAGTGCCAGCGGGATTAGCGATGAGCAGTTCTTC. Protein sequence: CASSPSASGISDEQFF. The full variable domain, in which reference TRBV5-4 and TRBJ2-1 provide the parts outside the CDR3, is ETGVTQSPTHLIKTRGQQVTLRCSSQSGHNTVSWYQQALGQGPQFIFQYYREEENGRGNFPPRFSGLQFPNYSSELNVNALELDDSALYLCASSPSASGISDEQFFGPGTRLTVL.

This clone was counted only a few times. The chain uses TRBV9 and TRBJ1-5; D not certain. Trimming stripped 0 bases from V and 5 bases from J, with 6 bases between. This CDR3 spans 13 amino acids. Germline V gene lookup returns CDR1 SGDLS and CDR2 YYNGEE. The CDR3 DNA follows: TGTGCCAGCAGCGTAGGGTTTGATCAGCCCCAGCATTTT. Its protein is CASSVGFDQPQHF.

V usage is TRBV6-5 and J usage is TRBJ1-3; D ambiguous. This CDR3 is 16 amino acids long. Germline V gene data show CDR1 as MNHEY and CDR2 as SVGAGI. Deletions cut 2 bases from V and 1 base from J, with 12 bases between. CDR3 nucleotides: TGTGCCAGCAGTTACGGAGCCCTGAGGTCTGGAAACACCATATATTTT. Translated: CASSYGALRSGNTIYF.

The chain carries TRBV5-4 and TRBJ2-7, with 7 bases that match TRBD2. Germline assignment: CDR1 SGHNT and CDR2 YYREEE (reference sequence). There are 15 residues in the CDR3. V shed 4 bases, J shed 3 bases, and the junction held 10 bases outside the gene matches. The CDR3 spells CASSAGLVNNYEQYF. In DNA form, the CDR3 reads TGTGCCAGCAGCGCCGGACTAGTAAATAACTACGAGCAGTACTTC. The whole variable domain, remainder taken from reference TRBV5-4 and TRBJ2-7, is ETGVTQSPTHLIKTRGQQVTLRCSSQSGHNTVSWYQQALGQGPQFIFQYYREEENGRGNFPPRFSGLQFPNYSSELNVNALELDDSALYLCASSAGLVNNYEQYFGPGTRLTVT.

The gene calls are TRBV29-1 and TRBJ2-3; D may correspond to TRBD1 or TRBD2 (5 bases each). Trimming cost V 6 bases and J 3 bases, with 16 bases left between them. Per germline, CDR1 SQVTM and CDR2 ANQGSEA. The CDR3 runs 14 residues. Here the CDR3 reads CSVPALGTTDTQYF. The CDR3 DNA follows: TGCAGCGTCCCGGCACTTGGGACGACAGATACGCAGTATTTT.

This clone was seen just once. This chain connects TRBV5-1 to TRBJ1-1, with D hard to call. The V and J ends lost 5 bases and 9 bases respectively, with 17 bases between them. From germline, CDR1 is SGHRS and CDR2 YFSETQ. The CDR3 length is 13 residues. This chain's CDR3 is CASSLAEGLQAFF. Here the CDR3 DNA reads TGCGCCAGCAGTCTGGCGGAAGGTTTGCAAGCTTTCTTT.

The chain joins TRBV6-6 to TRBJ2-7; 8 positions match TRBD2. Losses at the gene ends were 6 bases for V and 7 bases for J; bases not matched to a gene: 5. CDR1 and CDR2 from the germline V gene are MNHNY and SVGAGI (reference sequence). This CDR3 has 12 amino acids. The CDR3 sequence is CASSRGGEEQYF. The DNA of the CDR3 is TGTGCCAGCAGCCGGGGGGGGGAAGAGCAGTACTTC.

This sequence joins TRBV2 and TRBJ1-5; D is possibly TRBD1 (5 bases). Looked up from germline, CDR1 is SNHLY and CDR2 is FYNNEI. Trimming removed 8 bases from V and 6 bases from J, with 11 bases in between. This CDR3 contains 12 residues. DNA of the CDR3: TGTGCCAGCCGGGCAGGGTCTCAGCCCCAGCATTTT. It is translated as CASRAGSQPQHF. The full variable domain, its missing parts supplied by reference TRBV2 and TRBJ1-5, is EPEVTQTPSHQVTQMGQEVILRCVPISNHLYFYWYRQILGQKVEFLVSFYNNEISEKSEIFDDQFSVERPDGSNFTLKIRSTKLEDSAMYFCASRAGSQPQHFGDGTRLSIL.

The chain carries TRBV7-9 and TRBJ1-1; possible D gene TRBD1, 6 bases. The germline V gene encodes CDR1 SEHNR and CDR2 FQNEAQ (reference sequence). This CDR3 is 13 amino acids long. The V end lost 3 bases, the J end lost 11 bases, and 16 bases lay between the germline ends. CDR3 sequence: CASSFTGPQGAFF. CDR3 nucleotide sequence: TGTGCCAGCAGCTTTACCGGGCCTCAGGGGGCTTTCTTT.

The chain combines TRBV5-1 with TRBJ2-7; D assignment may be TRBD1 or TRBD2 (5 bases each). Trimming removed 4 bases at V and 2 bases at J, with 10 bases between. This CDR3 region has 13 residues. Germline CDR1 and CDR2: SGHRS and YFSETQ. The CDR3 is CASSQGAAYEQYF. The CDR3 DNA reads TGCGCCAGCAGCCAGGGAGCTGCCTACGAGCAGTACTTC.

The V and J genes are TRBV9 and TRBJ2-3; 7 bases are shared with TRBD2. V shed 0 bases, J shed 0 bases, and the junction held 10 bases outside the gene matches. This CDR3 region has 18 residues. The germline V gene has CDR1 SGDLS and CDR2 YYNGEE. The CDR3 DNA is TGTGCCAGCAGCGTAGCAGGTATTGTGCGGGGGAGCACAGATACGCAGTATTTT. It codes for CASSVAGIVRGSTDTQYF.

The CDR3 bases are TGTGCCAGCAGCTTACGGGCCCCCGTTAGTACCGGGGAGCTGTTTTTT. Protein sequence: CASSLRAPVSTGELFF. The chain is built from TRBV11-2 and TRBJ2-2; D is undetermined. V was trimmed by 2 bases and J by 5 bases, leaving 15 bases between them. CDR1 is SGHAT, CDR2 FQNNGV, per germline. CDR3 length equals 16 residues.

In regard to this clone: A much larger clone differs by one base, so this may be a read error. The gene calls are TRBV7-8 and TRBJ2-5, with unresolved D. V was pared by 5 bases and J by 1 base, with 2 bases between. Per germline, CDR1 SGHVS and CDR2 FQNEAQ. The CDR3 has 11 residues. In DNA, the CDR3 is TGTGCCAGCAGCGTCCAAGAGACCCAGTACTTC. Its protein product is CASSVQETQYF.

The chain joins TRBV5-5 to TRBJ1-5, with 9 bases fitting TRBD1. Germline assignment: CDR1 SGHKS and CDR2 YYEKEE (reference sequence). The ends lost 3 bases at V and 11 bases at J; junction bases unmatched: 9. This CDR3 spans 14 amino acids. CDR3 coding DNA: TGTGCCAGCAGCTGGCGGGACAGGGAATCAGCCCAGCATTTT. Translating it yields CASSWRDRESAQHF.

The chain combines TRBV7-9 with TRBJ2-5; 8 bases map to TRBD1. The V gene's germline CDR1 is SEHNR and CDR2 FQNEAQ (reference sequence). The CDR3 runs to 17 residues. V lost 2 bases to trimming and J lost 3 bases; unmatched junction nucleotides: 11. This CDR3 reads CASSLSPGAGGKETQYF. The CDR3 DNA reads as TGTGCCAGCAGCTTATCCCCCGGGGCAGGGGGCAAAGAGACCCAGTACTTC.

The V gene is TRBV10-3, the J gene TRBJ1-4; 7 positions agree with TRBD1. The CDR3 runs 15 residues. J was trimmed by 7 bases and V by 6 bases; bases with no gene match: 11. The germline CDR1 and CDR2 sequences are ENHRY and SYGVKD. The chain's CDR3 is CAISGTAETGEKLFF. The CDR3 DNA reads TGTGCCATCAGCGGGACAGCAGAAACAGGTGAAAAACTGTTTTTT.

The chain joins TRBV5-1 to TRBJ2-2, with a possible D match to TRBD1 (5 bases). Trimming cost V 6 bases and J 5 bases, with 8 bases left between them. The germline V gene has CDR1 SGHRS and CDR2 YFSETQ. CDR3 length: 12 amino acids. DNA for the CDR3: TGCGCCAGCAAACAGGTAACCGGGGAGCTGTTTTTT. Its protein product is CASKQVTGELFF.

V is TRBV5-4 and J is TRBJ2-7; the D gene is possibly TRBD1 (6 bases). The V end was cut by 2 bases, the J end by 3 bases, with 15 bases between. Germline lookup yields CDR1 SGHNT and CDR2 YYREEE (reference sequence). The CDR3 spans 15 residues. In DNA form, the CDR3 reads TGTGCCAGCAGCTTCCGGGACAAGGGCCTCTACGAGCAGTACTTC. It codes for CASSFRDKGLYEQYF.

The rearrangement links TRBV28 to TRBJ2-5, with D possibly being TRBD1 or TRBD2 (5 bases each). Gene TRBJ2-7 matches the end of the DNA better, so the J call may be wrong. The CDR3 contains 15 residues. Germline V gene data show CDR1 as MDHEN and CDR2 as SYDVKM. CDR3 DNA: TGTGCCAGCACCCCATGGGGACCTCGGTCGAGCGAGCAGTACTTC. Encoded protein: CASTPWGPRSSEQYF.

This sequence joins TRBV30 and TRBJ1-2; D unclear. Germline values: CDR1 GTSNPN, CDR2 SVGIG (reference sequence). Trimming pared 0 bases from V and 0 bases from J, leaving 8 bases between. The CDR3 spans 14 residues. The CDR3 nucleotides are TGTGCCTGGAGTGTAAGCAGAGCTAACTATGGCTACACCTTC. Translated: CAWSVSRANYGYTF.